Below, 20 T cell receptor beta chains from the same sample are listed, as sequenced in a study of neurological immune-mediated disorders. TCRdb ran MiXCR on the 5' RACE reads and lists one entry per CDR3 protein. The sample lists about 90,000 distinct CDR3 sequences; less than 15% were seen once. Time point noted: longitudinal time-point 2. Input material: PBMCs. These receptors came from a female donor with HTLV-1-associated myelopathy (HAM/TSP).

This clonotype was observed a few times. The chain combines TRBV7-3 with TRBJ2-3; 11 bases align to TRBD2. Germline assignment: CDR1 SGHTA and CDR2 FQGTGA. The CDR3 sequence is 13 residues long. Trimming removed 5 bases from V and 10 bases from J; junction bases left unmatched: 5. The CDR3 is CASSVGLAGSQYF. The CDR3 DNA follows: TGTGCCAGCAGCGTCGGACTAGCGGGTTCGCAGTATTTT.

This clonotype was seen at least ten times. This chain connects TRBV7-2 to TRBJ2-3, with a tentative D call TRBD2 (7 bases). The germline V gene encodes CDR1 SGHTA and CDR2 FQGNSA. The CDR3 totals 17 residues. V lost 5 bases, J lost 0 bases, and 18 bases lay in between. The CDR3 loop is CASSTGTGGGSTDTQYF. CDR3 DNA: TGTGCCAGCAGCACCGGAACGGGGGGCGGGAGCACAGATACGCAGTATTTT.

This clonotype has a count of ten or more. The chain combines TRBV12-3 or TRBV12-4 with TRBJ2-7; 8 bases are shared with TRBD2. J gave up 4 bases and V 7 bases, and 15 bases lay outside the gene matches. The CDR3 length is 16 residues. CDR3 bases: TGTGCCAGCACCAAGGCGGGGGGCATGGGGCAGTACGAGCAGTACTTC. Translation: CASTKAGGMGQYEQYF.

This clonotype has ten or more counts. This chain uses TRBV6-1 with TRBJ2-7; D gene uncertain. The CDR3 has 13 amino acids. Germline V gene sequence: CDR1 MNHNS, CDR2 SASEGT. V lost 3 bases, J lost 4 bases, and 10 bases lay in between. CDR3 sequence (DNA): TGTGCCAGCAGTGATGGCGCAGGATACGAGCAGTACTTC. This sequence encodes CASSDGAGYEQYF.

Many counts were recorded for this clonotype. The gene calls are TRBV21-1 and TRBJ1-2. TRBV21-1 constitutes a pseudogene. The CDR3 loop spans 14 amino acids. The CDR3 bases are TGTGCCAGCAGCAAAGTTGAGGACAACTATGGCTACACCTTC. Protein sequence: CASSKVEDNYGYTF.

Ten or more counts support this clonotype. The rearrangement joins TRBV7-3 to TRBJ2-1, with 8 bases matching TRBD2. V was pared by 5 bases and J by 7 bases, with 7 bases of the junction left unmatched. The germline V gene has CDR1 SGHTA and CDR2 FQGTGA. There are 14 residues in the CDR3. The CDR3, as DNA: TGTGCCAGCAGCCACGGGGGGGCCTTAAATGAGCAGTTCTTC. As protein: CASSHGGALNEQFF.

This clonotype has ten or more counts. The CDR3, as DNA: TGTGCCAGCAGCCAAGATAGAGGGGACTGGCCGGGGAATTCACCCCTCCACTTT. It encodes CASSQDRGDWPGNSPLHF. The chain uses TRBV3-1 and TRBJ1-6; weak D call: TRBD1 (5 bases). Trimming stripped 0 bases from V and 7 bases from J, with 19 bases between. The CDR3 is 18 residues long. Per germline, CDR1 LGHDT and CDR2 YNNKEL (reference sequence).

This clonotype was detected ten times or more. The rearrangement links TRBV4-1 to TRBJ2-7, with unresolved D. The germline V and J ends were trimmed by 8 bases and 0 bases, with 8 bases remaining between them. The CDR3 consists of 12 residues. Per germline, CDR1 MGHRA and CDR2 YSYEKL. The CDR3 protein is CASHGTSYEQYF. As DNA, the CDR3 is TGCGCCAGCCACGGCACCTCCTACGAGCAGTACTTC.

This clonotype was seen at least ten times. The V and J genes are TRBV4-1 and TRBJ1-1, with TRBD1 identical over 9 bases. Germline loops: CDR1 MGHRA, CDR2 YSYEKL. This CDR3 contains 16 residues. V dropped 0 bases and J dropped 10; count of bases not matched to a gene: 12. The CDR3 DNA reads TGCGCCAGCAGCCAAGAGGGTTACAGGGGGCCGGTTAGAGCTTTCTTT. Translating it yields CASSQEGYRGPVRAFF.

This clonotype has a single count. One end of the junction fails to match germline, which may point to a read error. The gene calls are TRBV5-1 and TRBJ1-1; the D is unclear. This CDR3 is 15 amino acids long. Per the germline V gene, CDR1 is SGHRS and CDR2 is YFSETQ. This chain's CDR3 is CASSLTDSLNTGAFF. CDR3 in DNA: TGCGCCAGCAGCTTAACAGATAGCTTAAACACTGGAGCTTTCTTT.

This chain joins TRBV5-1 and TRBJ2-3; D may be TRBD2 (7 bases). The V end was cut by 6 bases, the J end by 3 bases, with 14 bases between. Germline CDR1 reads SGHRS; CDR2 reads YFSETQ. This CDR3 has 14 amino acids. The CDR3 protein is CASNDGGQTDTQYF. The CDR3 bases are TGCGCCAGCAATGACGGGGGGCAGACAGATACGCAGTATTTT.

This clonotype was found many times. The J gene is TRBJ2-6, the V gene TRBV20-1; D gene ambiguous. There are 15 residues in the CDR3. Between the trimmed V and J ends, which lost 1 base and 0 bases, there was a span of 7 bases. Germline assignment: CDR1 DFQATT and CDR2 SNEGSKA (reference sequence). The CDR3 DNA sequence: TGCAGTGCTAGAGCCCTAAGCTCTGGGGCCAACGTCCTGACTTTC. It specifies CSARALSSGANVLTF.

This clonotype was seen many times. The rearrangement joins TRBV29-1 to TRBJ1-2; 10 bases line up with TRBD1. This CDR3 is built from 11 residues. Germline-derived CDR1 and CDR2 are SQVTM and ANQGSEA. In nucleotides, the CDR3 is TGCTCTGCGGACAGGGGGGATTTGTACACCTTC. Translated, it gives CSADRGDLYTF.

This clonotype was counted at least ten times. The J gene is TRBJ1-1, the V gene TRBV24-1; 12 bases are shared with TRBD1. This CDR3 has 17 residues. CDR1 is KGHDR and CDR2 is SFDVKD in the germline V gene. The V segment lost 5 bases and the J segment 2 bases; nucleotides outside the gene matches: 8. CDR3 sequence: CATSGLGQGAGNTEAFF. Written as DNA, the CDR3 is TGTGCCACCAGTGGGCTGGGACAGGGGGCGGGAAACACTGAAGCTTTCTTT.

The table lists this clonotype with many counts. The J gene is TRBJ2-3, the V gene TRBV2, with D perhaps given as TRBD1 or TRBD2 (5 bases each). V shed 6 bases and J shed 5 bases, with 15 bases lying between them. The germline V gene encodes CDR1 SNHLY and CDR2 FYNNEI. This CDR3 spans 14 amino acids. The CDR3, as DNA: TGTGCCAGCAGCCCGCGCGTTGGGGGAGATACGCAGTATTTT. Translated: CASSPRVGGDTQYF.

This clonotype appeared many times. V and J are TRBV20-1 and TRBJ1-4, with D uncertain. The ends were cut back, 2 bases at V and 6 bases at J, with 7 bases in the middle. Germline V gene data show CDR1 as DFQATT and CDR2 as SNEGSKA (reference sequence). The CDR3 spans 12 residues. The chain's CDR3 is CSARHHDEKLFF. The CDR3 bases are TGCAGTGCTAGACACCACGATGAAAAACTGTTTTTT.

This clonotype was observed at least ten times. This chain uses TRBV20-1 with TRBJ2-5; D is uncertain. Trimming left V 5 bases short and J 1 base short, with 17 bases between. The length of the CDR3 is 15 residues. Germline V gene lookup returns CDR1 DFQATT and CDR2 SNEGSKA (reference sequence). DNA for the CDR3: TGCAGTGCTCGGATCCGGTTGGGGATCCAAGAGACCCAGTACTTC. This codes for CSARIRLGIQETQYF.

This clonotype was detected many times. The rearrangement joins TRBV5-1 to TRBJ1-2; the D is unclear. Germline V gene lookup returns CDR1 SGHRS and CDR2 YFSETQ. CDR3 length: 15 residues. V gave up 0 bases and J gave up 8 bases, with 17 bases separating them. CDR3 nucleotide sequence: TGCGCCAGCAGCTTGGGTACAACAGCCGCCGACGGCTACACCTTC. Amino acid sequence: CASSLGTTAADGYTF. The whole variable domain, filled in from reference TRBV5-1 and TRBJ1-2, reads KAGVTQTPRYLIKTRGQQVTLSCSPISGHRSVSWYQQTPGQGLQFLFEYFSETQRNKGNFPGRFSGRQFSNSRSEMNVSTLELGDSALYLCASSLGTTAADGYTFGSGTRLTVV.

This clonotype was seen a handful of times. The CDR3 protein is CASSQDLGTGGPRRANVLTF. The CDR3 DNA reads TGCGCCAGCAGCCAAGATCTTGGGACAGGGGGACCCCGTCGGGCCAACGTCCTGACTTTC. The rearrangement links TRBV4-1 to TRBJ2-6, with TRBD1 matching 11 bases. J gave up 5 bases and V 0 bases, and 12 bases lay outside the gene matches. From germline, CDR1 is MGHRA and CDR2 YSYEKL. CDR3 length equals 20 residues.

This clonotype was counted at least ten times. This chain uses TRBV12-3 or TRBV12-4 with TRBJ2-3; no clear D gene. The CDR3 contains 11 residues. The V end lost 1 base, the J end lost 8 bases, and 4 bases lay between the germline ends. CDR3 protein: CASSLGTTQYF. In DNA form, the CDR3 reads TGTGCCAGCAGTTTAGGTACTACGCAGTATTTT.